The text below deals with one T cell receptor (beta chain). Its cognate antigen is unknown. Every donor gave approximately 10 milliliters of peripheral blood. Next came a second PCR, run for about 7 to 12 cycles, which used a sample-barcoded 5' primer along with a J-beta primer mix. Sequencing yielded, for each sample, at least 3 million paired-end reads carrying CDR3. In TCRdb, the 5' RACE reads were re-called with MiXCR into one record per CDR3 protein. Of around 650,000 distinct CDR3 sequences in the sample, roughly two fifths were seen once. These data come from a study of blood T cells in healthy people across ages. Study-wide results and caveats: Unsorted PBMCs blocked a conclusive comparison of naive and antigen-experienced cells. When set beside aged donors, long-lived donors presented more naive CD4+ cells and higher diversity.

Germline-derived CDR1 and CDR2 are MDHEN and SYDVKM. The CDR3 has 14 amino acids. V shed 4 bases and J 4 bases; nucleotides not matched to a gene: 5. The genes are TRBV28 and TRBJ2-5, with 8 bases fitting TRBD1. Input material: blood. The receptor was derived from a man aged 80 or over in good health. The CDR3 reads CASSSPRGLETQYF. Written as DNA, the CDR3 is TGTGCCAGCAGTTCTCCCAGGGGGCTAGAGACCCAGTACTTC.